The rows below give T cell receptor beta chains drawn from one sample of a study of T-cell memory formation after mild COVID-19. TCRdb analysed the 5' RACE reads with MiXCR anew, one entry per CDR3 protein. The top ten clones hold 20% to 25% of a sample with 300,000 to 400,000 distinct CDR3 sequences, 15% of them seen once. Source material: PBMCs or a T cell subset sorted from them (not recorded which). All receptors come from a young man who had mild COVID-19 (a few samples of this study predate the infection). Cell type and time point are not known. Both conserved end residues are part of each CDR3.

V gene	J gene	CDR3 protein
TRBV10-2	TRBJ2-1	CASSGGTSYYNEQFF
TRBV28	TRBJ2-3	CASSLVGTSTDTQYF
TRBV2	TRBJ2-7	CAAQSTSGALGEQYF
TRBV9	TRBJ1-1	CASSVVGRANTEAFF
TRBV5-1	TRBJ2-5	CASSFEGRGETQYF
TRBV11-2	TRBJ2-2	CASSLFRGAGELFF
TRBV9	TRBJ2-5	CASSGGGQETQYF
TRBV7-2	TRBJ2-5	CASSYRRETQYF
TRBV5-8	TRBJ1-2	CASSLEFSLRGGYTF
TRBV28	TRBJ1-1	CASNNPGQGAFF
TRBV7-2	TRBJ2-3	CASSLGASGATDTQYF
TRBV9	TRBJ2-3	CASRKTGASTDTQYF
TRBV6-2/TRBV6-3	TRBJ1-2	CASSSSGGNGYTF
TRBV13	TRBJ2-1	CASSSGLAGVNEQFF
TRBV11-2	TRBJ2-3	CASSLVAGRIRDTQYF
TRBV7-9	TRBJ2-3	CASSWPGSGPRVSTDTQYF
TRBV2	TRBJ2-7	CASRDRVYEQYF
TRBV18	TRBJ2-2	CASSSSDTGELFF
TRBV19	TRBJ1-2	CASSIPGQGLYGYTF
TRBV20-1	TRBJ2-3	CSARDSTQYF
TRBV7-6	TRBJ2-3	CASSLRGANTDTQYF
TRBV10-3	TRBJ2-2	CAISRDENTGELFF
TRBV7-9	TRBJ1-5	CASSPQDRVSNQPQHF
TRBV19	TRBJ1-1	CASSMGDLSEAFF
TRBV29-1	TRBJ1-5	CSVSDSFQPQHF
TRBV9	TRBJ2-3	CASSVVPTHTDTQYF
TRBV29-1	TRBJ2-5	CSAETTAPQETQYF
TRBV5-1	TRBJ2-3	CASRDSGGFGTDTQYF
TRBV7-3	TRBJ1-6	CASSSTGRGSPLHF
TRBV5-1	TRBJ1-1	CARRDRNTEDFF
TRBV10-3	TRBJ1-6	CAISVGQFYNSPLHF
TRBV10-3	TRBJ2-5	CAISGQAPRETQYF
TRBV7-2	TRBJ1-2	CASSPYQGVEGYTF
TRBV7-9	TRBJ2-5	CASAYPLETQYF
TRBV24-1	TRBJ1-2	CATPQGLNYGYTF
TRBV20-1	TRBJ2-7	CSASLTRSSYEQYF
TRBV7-9	TRBJ2-3	CASSSTGLAGADTQYF
TRBV20-1	TRBJ2-7	CSATGTTPSDEQYF
TRBV4-3	TRBJ2-2	CASSRTSGASGELFF
TRBV27	TRBJ1-4	CASMGEKLFF
TRBV7-3	TRBJ2-5	CASSYQGSGETQYF